This T cell receptor beta chain was profiled in a study of type 1 regulatory T cells. Whole-study context: This in vitro CD4 product, T-allo10, is enriched for Tr1 cells and alloantigen-specific.

This clonotype ranks as medium-sized. The CDR3 is made up of 12 amino acids. Germline CDR1 SQVTM, CDR2 ANQGSEA. V was cut by 4 bases and J by 6 bases, with 9 bases left in between. TCRdb itself ran the reads through MiXCR, one entry per CDR3 protein. The sample records over 90,000 distinct CDR3 sequences, less than 40% being singletons. The sequence derives from a human donor in good health. The rearrangement links TRBV29-1 to TRBJ2-2; no clear D. The specimen was CD4+ T cells, either the whole sample or a sorted fraction (not recorded which). CDR3 amino acids: CSVGQAPGELFF. Written as DNA, the CDR3 is TGCAGCGTTGGGCAGGCCCCCGGGGAGCTGTTTTTT.